The next 18 T cell receptor beta chains were all read from a single sample in a study of blood T cell repertoires in COVID-19. Assay: immunoSEQ multiplex PCR; the TCRdb copy retains only in-frame clones and omits some. The sample lists roughly 56,000 clones; roughly 80% were seen once. Material: peripheral blood. The origin of the receptors is a man in his 70s with acute or convalescent COVID-19.

V and J are TRBV7-6 and TRBJ1-5, with TRBD1 matching 9 bases. The germline V gene encodes CDR1 SGHVS and CDR2 FNYEAQ. The CDR3 runs to 16 residues. V lost 5 bases, J lost 7 bases, and 12 bases stayed unmatched. The CDR3, as DNA: TGTGCCAGCAGCCAAGTCCCGGGACAGGGAGGGCAGCCCCAGCATTTT. It is translated as CASSQVPGQGGQPQHF. Combining the CDR3 with reference TRBV7-6 and TRBJ1-5 gives the whole variable domain GAGVSQSPRYKVTKRGQDVALRCDPISGHVSLYWYRQALGQGPEFLTYFNYEAQQDKSGLPNDRFSAERPEGSISTLTIQRTEQRDSAMYRCASSQVPGQGGQPQHFGDGTRLSIL.

The V gene is TRBV6-1, the J gene TRBJ2-5; the match to TRBD1 covers 9 bases. The CDR3 covers 17 residues. Germline V gene data show CDR1 as MNHNS and CDR2 as SASEGT. Trimming removed 2 bases from V and 6 bases from J; junction bases left unmatched: 13. The CDR3 bases are TGTGCCAGCAGTGAAACCTTCGGGACAGGGAAATTCAAGACCCAGTACTTC. This sequence encodes CASSETFGTGKFKTQYF.

This chain uses TRBV15 with TRBJ2-5; the D gene is possibly TRBD1 (5 bases). CDR3 size: 14 residues. The V gene's germline CDR1 is LNHNV and CDR2 YYDKDF (reference sequence). Trimming took off 1 base at V and 4 bases at J, with 10 bases between the two ends. The CDR3 DNA reads TGTGCCACCAGCAGAGGGAAGGGGCTAGAGACCCAGTACTTC. Its protein product is CATSRGKGLETQYF.

This CDR3 reads CASSSDRGGGKLFF. In nucleotides, the CDR3 is TGTGCCAGCAGCTCGGACAGGGGGGGAGGAAAACTGTTTTTT. The gene calls are TRBV11-2 and TRBJ1-4; 10 bases line up with TRBD1. J was trimmed by 10 bases and V by 4 bases; bases with no gene match: 6. Germline V CDR1 and CDR2: SGHAT, FQNNGV. The CDR3 sequence is 14 residues long.

As to this clone: At one end the junction does not follow the germline gene, possibly because of a read error. V and J are TRBV7-7 and TRBJ2-1, with D unresolved. The CDR3 loop spans 14 amino acids. Germline CDR1 reads SSHAT; CDR2 reads FNYEAQ (reference sequence). CDR3 sequence (DNA): TGTGCTAGCAGCCGTGTGGGCAAATCGGATGAGCAGTTCTTC. It is translated as CASSRVGKSDEQFF.

V usage is TRBV10-3 and J usage is TRBJ2-7; TRBD2 is a possible D gene (6 bases). The CDR3 extends over 12 amino acids. Trimming pared 5 bases from V and 5 bases from J, leaving 10 bases between. Germline lookup yields CDR1 ENHRY and CDR2 SYGVKD. The CDR3 sequence is CAISLSGDEQYF. The CDR3 DNA reads TGTGCCATCAGTCTCTCGGGGGACGAGCAGTACTTC.

The CDR3, as DNA: TGCGCCAGCAGCCAAGATTCCAGGACAGGGCTTTCACCCCTCCACTTT. It is translated as CASSQDSRTGLSPLHF. V and J are TRBV4-1 and TRBJ1-6; 8 bases line up with TRBD1. This CDR3 is 16 amino acids long. The ends lost 0 bases at V and 9 bases at J; junction bases unmatched: 7. CDR1 is MGHRA and CDR2 is YSYEKL in the germline V gene.

This clone was observed once. The chain carries TRBV9 and TRBJ1-2; D call uncertain. V lost 0 bases and J lost 8, with 14 bases in between. This CDR3 is 14 amino acids long. The germline CDR1 and CDR2 sequences are SGDLS and YYNGEE. In DNA form, the CDR3 reads TGTGCCAGCAGCGTAGATAGGCAGGCGGGGGGCTACACCTTC. This sequence encodes CASSVDRQAGGYTF.

V and J are TRBV7-9 and TRBJ2-1; TRBD2 aligns across 11 bases. The CDR3 length is 15 residues. Germline assignment: CDR1 SEHNR and CDR2 FQNEAQ (reference sequence). J gave up 13 bases and V 1 base, and 9 bases lay outside the gene matches. CDR3 DNA sequence: TGTGCCAGCAGCTTAGAGACTAGCGGGAAAGTAGTACAGTTCTTC. It codes for CASSLETSGKVVQFF.

This chain uses TRBV12-3 or TRBV12-4 with TRBJ2-3; D is ambiguous. The V gene lost 0 bases and the J gene lost 2 bases, with 3 bases spanning the gap. The CDR3 is 13 amino acids. CDR3 DNA: TGTGCCAGCAGTTTAGCGGCCACAGATACGCAGTATTTT. It yields the protein CASSLAATDTQYF.

This chain uses TRBV6-5 with TRBJ1-1, with a weak D call TRBD1 (5 bases). Germline assignment: CDR1 MNHEY and CDR2 SVGAGI. V was pared by 5 bases and J by 1 base, with 8 bases between. The CDR3 length is 13 residues. The chain's CDR3 is CASSLTENTEAFF. CDR3 DNA sequence: TGTGCCAGCAGTCTGACAGAGAACACTGAAGCTTTCTTT.

The chain recombines TRBV27 with TRBJ2-1; D possibly corresponds to TRBD2 (6 bases). The V gene lost 2 bases and the J gene lost 2 bases, with 7 bases spanning the gap. CDR1 is MNHEY, CDR2 SMNVEV, per germline (reference sequence). CDR3 length: 14 residues. CDR3 amino acids: CASSLGTPYNEQFF. The CDR3 DNA follows: TGTGCCAGCAGTTTAGGGACTCCCTACAATGAGCAGTTCTTC.

The chain is built from TRBV19 and TRBJ1-2; 8 nucleotides line up with TRBD1. Germline CDR1 reads LNHDA; CDR2 reads SQIVND (reference sequence). CDR3 length: 16 residues. With V trimmed by 4 bases and J by 3 bases, 10 bases remained unmatched. Written as DNA, the CDR3 is TGTGCCAGTAGTAGAACCTCAGGGGGCAGTGACTATGGCTACACCTTC. This translates into CASSRTSGGSDYGYTF.

The gene calls are TRBV3-1 (or the pseudogene TRBV3-2) and TRBJ2-2, with a weak D call TRBD1 (6 bases). Trimming took off 2 bases at V and 0 bases at J, with 7 bases between the two ends. Germline V gene data show CDR1 as LGHDT and CDR2 as YNNKEL (reference sequence). There are 15 residues in the CDR3. The CDR3 region is CASSQPGANTGELFF. For the CDR3, the DNA is TGTGCCAGCAGCCAACCAGGGGCGAACACCGGGGAGCTGTTTTTT.

This sequence joins TRBV19 and TRBJ2-1; 11 bases match TRBD2. Germline V lookup: CDR1 LNHDA, CDR2 SQIVND (reference sequence). V lost 8 bases and J lost 5; bases outside the gene matches: 2. This CDR3 comprises 13 residues. The CDR3 coding sequence is TGTGCCAGTTCGACTAGCGGGGACAATGAGCAGTTCTTC. Its protein product is CASSTSGDNEQFF. The entire variable domain, with the rest obtained from reference TRBV19 and TRBJ2-1, is as follows: DGGITQSPKYLFRKEGQNVTLSCEQNLNHDAMYWYRQDPGQGLRLIYYSQIVNDFQKGDIAEGYSVSREKKESFPLTVTSAQKNPTAFYLCASSTSGDNEQFFGPGTRLTVL.

V usage is TRBV4-2 and J usage is TRBJ2-3, with 12 bases matching TRBD2. The CDR3 loop spans 17 amino acids. V was pared by 1 base and J by 4 bases, with 6 bases of the junction left unmatched. Germline lookup yields CDR1 LGHNA and CDR2 YNFKEQ. The DNA of the CDR3 is TGTGCCAGCAGCCAAGGCCCCCTAGCGGGGGGGCCAGATACGCAGTATTTT. Translated: CASSQGPLAGGPDTQYF.

This clone was picked up a small number of times. The chain employs TRBV18 and TRBJ1-2; D is undetermined. Between the trimmed V and J ends, which lost 2 bases and 8 bases, there was a span of 9 bases. Germline CDR1 and CDR2: KGHSH and LQKENI. This CDR3 contains 12 residues. The CDR3 bases are TGTGCCAGCTCACCATCCCTGCTAGGCTACACCTTC. Protein sequence: CASSPSLLGYTF.

The chain recombines TRBV6-5 with TRBJ2-7, with 8 nucleotides matching TRBD1. Germline lookup yields CDR1 MNHEY and CDR2 SVGAGI. J lost 2 bases, V lost 4 bases, and 10 bases had no gene match. This CDR3 is 16 amino acids long. CDR3 in DNA: TGTGCCAGCAGTTCGGGACAGGTGTATCTAACCTACGAGCAGTACTTC. Translation: CASSSGQVYLTYEQYF.